Presented here are 8 T cell receptor beta chains from one specimen sequenced in a study of blood T cells in healthy people across ages. Then a second PCR, running about 6 to 12 cycles, was carried out with a sample-barcoded 5' primer and a J-beta primer mix. MiXCR, run by TCRdb on the 5' RACE reads, gives a single entry per CDR3 protein. Among around 780,000 distinct CDR3 sequences, about 61% were seen once, and the ten largest hold roughly 26%. The sequencing sample was made of blood. The receptors were gathered from a man aged 40-49 years in good health.

The CDR3 sequence is CASGNRGMNTEAFF. As DNA, the CDR3 is TGTGCCAGCGGGAACAGGGGGATGAACACTGAAGCTTTCTTT. The rearrangement links TRBV28 to TRBJ1-1; 8 positions match TRBD1. The germline V gene encodes CDR1 MDHEN and CDR2 SYDVKM. The CDR3 sequence is 14 residues long. The trim removed 8 bases at V and 0 bases at J, leaving 5 bases unmatched.

The chain recombines TRBV28 with TRBJ2-5; no clear D. Trimming removed 2 bases at V and 11 bases at J, with 24 bases between. Germline V CDR1 and CDR2: MDHEN, SYDVKM. The CDR3 covers 16 residues. DNA for the CDR3: TGTGCCAGCAGTTTAGAGGCTTTGAGCTCCTACAATGAGCAGTACTTC. Translating it yields CASSLEALSSYNEQYF.

The chain has TRBV7-2 and TRBJ2-7; 8 nucleotides match TRBD2. The assigned J gene may be wrong: the sequence end matches TRBJ2-5 better. Germline lookup yields CDR1 SGHTA and CDR2 FQGNSA. This CDR3 is built from 16 residues. This CDR3 is CASSFQSGSPQETQYF. CDR3 DNA sequence: TGTGCCAGCAGCTTCCAAAGCGGGAGCCCCCAAGAGACCCAGTACTTC.

Ten or more counts support this clonotype. This chain links TRBV5-1 with TRBJ2-3; D is unresolved. CDR1 and CDR2 from the germline V gene are SGHRS and YFSETQ. The CDR3 is made up of 18 amino acids. V was clipped by 2 bases and J by 0 bases, with 19 bases between them. CDR3 region: CASSFSRRAYPSTDTQYF. In DNA, the CDR3 is TGCGCCAGCAGCTTCTCACGTAGGGCCTATCCTAGCACAGATACGCAGTATTTT.

V usage is TRBV9 and J usage is TRBJ2-5; TRBD2 matches at 7 bases. This CDR3 contains 17 residues. Trimming at V came to 0 bases and at J to 1 base, leaving 9 bases not matched to a gene. CDR1 is SGDLS and CDR2 is YYNGEE in the germline V gene. The CDR3 is CASSVAGGLSAQETQYF. The DNA of the CDR3 is TGTGCCAGCAGCGTAGCGGGGGGTCTTAGCGCCCAAGAGACCCAGTACTTC.

The chain combines TRBV28 with TRBJ2-7; the D gene is possibly TRBD2 (5 bases). The CDR3 extends over 16 amino acids. Germline CDR1 is MDHEN and CDR2 is SYDVKM. The V end lost 6 bases, the J end lost 4 bases, and 22 bases lay between the germline ends. CDR3 DNA: TGTGCCAGCAGCCCGGGATCGAACTGGATGGGATACGAGCAGTACTTC. Its translation: CASSPGSNWMGYEQYF.

This clonotype came up a few times. The chain has TRBV7-2 and TRBJ2-1; 8 nucleotides match TRBD2. V lost 1 base and J lost 12; bases outside the gene matches: 11. Germline lookup yields CDR1 SGHTA and CDR2 FQGNSA. This CDR3 region has 15 residues. CDR3 in amino acids: CASSLVLGRGGLQFF. The CDR3 region has the DNA TGTGCCAGCAGCTTAGTGCTTGGTCGCGGGGGGCTGCAGTTCTTC.

This clonotype was recorded once. The chain joins TRBV28 to TRBJ2-5; tentatively, D is TRBD2 (5 bases). CDR3 length: 11 residues. CDR1 MDHEN and CDR2 SYDVKM come from the germline V gene. The V and J ends lost 6 bases and 13 bases respectively, with 15 bases between them. As DNA, the CDR3 is TGTGCCAGCAGCTCGACCGGAGCGGCGTACTTC. Its translation: CASSSTGAAYF.